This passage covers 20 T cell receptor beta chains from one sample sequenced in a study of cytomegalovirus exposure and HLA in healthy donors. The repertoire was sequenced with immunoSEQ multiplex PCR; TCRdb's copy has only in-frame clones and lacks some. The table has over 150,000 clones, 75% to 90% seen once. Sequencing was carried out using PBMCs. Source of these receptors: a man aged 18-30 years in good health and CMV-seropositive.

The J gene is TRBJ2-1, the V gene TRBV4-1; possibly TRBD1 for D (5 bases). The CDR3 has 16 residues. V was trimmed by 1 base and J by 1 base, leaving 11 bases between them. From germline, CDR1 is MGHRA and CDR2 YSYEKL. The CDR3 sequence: CASSQVDILSYNEQFF. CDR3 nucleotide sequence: TGCGCCAGCAGCCAAGTGGACATTTTATCCTACAATGAGCAGTTCTTC.

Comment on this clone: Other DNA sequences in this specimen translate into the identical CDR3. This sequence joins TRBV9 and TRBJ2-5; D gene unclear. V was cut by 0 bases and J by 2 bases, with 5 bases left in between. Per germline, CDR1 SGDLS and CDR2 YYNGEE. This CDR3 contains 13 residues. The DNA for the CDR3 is TGTGCCAGCAGCGTAGGGCAACAAGAGACCCAGTACTTC. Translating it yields CASSVGQQETQYF.

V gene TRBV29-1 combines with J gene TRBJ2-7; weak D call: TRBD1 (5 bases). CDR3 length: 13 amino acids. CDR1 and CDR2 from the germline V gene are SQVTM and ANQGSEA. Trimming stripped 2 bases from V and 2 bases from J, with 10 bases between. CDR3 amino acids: CSVEWGSTYEQYF. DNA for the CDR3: TGCAGCGTTGAATGGGGCAGCACCTACGAGCAGTACTTC.

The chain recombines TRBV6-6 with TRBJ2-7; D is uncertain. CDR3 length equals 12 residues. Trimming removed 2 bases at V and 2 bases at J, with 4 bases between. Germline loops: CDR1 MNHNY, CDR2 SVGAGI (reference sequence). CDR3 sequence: CASSYEAYEQYF. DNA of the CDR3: TGTGCCAGCAGTTACGAGGCCTACGAGCAGTACTTC.

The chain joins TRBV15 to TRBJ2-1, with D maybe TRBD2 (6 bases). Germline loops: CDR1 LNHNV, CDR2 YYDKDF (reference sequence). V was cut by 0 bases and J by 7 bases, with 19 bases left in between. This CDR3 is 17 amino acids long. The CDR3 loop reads CATSRDRRGALSNEQFF. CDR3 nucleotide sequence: TGTGCCACCAGCAGAGACCGGAGGGGAGCACTGAGTAATGAGCAGTTCTTC.

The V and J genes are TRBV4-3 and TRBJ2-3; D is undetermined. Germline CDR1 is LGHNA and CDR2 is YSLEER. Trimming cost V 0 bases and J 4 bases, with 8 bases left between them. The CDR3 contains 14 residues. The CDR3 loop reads CASSQEARPDTQYF. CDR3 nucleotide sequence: TGCGCCAGCAGCCAAGAAGCGAGGCCAGATACGCAGTATTTT.

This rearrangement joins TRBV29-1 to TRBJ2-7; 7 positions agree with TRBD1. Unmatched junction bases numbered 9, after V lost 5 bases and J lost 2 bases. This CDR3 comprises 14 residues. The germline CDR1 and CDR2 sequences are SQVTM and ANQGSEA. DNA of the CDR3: TGCAGCGTTCTGAGACAGGGCAACACCTACGAGCAGTACTTC. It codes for CSVLRQGNTYEQYF.

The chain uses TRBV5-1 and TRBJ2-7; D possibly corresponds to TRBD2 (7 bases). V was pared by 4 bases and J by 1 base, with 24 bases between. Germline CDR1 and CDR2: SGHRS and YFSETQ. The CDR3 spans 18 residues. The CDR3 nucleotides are TGCGCCAGCAGCCCGGGGGGCTTGACCGGGACACATTCCTACGAGCAGTACTTC. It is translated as CASSPGGLTGTHSYEQYF.

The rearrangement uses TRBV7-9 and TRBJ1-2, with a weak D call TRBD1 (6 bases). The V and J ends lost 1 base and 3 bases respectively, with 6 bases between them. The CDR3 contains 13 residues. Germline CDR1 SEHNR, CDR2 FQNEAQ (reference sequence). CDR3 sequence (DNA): TGTGCCAGCAGCTTAGGGACAGACTATGGCTACACCTTC. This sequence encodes CASSLGTDYGYTF.

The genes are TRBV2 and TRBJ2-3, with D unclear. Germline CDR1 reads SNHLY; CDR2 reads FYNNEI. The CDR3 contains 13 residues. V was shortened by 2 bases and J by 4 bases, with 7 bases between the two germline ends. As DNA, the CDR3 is TGTGCCAGCAGTGAATCGCGAGCAGATACGCAGTATTTT. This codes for CASSESRADTQYF.

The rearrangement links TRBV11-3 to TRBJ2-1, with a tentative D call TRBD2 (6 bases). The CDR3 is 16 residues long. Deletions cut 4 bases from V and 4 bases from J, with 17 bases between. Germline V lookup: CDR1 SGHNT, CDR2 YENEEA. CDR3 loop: CASSWEAGSGYNEQFF. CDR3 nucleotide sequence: TGTGCCAGCAGCTGGGAGGCGGGGTCCGGTTACAATGAGCAGTTCTTC.

CDR3 in DNA: TGTGCCAGCAGCTTAAGACAGGAGGAGACCCAGTACTTC. Amino acids: CASSLRQEETQYF. The V and J genes are TRBV7-3 and TRBJ2-5, with D perhaps matching TRBD1 (6 bases). The germline V and J ends were trimmed by 1 base and 5 bases, with 8 bases remaining between them. Germline V gene lookup returns CDR1 SGHTA and CDR2 FQGTGA. This CDR3 is built from 13 residues.

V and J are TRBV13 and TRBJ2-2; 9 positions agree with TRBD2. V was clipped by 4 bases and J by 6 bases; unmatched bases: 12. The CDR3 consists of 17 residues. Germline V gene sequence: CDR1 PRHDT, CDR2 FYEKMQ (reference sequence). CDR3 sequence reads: CASSSTGTSWAAGELFF. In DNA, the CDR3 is TGTGCCAGCAGCTCAACCGGGACTAGCTGGGCGGCCGGGGAGCTGTTTTTT.

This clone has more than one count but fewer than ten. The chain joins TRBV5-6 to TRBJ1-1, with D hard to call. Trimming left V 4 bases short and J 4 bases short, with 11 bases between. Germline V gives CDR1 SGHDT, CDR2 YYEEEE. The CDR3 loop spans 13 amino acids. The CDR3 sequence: CASSPGQVTEAFF. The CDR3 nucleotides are TGTGCCAGCAGCCCCGGCCAGGTCACTGAAGCTTTCTTT.

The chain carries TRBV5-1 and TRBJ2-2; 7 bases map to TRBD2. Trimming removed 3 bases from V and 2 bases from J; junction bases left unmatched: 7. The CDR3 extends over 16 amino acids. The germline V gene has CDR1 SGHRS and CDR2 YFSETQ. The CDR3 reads CASSSPRDYNTGELFF. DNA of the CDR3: TGCGCCAGCAGCTCGCCCCGGGACTATAACACCGGGGAGCTGTTTTTT.

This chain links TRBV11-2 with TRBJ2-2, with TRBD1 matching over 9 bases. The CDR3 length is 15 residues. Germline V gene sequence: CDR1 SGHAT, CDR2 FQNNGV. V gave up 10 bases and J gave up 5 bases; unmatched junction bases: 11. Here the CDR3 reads CATTRGTGITGELFF. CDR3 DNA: TGTGCCACCACGAGGGGGACAGGGATAACCGGGGAGCTGTTTTTT. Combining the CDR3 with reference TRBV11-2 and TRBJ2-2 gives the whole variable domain EAGVAQSPRYKIIEKRQSVAFWCNPISGHATLYWYQQILGQGPKLLIQFQNNGVVDDSQLPKDRFSAERLKGVDSTLKIQPAKLEDSAVYLCATTRGTGITGELFFGEGSRLTVL.

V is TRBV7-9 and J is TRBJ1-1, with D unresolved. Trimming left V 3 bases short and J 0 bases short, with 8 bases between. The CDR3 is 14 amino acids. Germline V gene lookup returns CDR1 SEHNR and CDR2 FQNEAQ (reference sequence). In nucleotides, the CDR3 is TGTGCCAGCAGCTTGATCCAGGTGAACACTGAAGCTTTCTTT. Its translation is CASSLIQVNTEAFF.

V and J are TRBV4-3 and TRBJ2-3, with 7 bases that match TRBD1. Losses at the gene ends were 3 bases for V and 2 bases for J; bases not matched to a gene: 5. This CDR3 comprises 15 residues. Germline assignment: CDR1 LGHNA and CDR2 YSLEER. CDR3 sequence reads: CASSHGTVYTDTQYF. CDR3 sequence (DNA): TGCGCCAGCAGCCATGGGACAGTCTACACAGATACGCAGTATTTT.

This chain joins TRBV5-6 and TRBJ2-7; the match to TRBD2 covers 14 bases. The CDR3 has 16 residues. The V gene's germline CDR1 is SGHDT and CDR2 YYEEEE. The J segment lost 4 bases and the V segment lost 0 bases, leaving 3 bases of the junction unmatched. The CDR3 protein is CASSLGTSGRFYEQYF. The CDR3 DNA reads TGTGCCAGCAGCTTGGGGACTAGCGGGAGGTTTTACGAGCAGTACTTC.

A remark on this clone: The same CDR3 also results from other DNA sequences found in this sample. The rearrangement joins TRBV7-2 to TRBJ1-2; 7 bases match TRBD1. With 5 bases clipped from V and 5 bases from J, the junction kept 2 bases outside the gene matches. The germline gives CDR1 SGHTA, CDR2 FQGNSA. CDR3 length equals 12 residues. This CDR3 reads CASSTQGYGYTF. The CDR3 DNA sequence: TGTGCCAGCAGCACACAGGGGTATGGCTACACCTTC.